What follows is one T cell receptor beta chain and its context. The antigen remains undetermined. Vbeta (60) and Jbeta (13) primers were used in the PCR. Profiling relied on immunoSEQ multiplex PCR, and the TCRdb table lists in-frame clones only, not all of them. The table includes about 150,000 clones, 65% to 70% detected once. This specimen belongs to a study of cytomegalovirus exposure and HLA in healthy donors. Points from the study as a whole: HLA alleles were associated with some 17,000 TCR beta sequences in a later analysis at 0.05 false discovery rate.

Germline-derived CDR1 and CDR2 are MNHEY and SVGAGI. The CDR3 covers 16 residues. The J segment lost 6 bases and the V segment lost 4 bases, leaving 11 bases of the junction unmatched. V gene TRBV6-5 combines with J gene TRBJ1-4; 7 bases line up with TRBD1. The clonotype was recovered from a man aged 30 to 45 in good health and CMV-seropositive. The sequenced material came from PBMCs. Here the CDR3 DNA reads TGTGCCAGCAGTTCCCGTCCGGGACAGATTCATGAAAAACTGTTTTTT. This codes for CASSSRPGQIHEKLFF.